The rows below give T cell receptor beta chains drawn from one sample of a study of shared clonotypes between healthy human individuals. Assay: immunoSEQ multiplex PCR; the TCRdb copy retains only in-frame clones and omits some. The sample shows approximately 2.5 million clones, just over 90% of them seen only once. The sequenced sample was naive CD4+ T cells sorted from blood. Every receptor here comes from a man aged 18 to 35 in good health. The CDR3 runs from the conserved cysteine through the conserved F or W. The D gene is left open where the match is weak. Clone size is stated in some rows and not others, as once, few, many or a class when expanded.

J gene: TRBJ1-6; D gene: -; clone size: -; V gene: TRBV5-4; CDR3 DNA: TGTGCCAGCAGCTTGGCCGGGACACAAAATAATTCACCCCTCCACTTT; CDR3 protein: CASSLAGTQNNSPLHF
J gene: TRBJ2-3; D gene: -; clone size: -; V gene: TRBV6-1; CDR3 DNA: TGTGCCAGCAGTGAATTTACTGGAGATACGCAGTATTTT; CDR3 protein: CASSEFTGDTQYF
J gene: TRBJ1-1; D gene: -; clone size: -; V gene: TRBV7-2; CDR3 DNA: TGTGCCAGCAGCCCCGGGGGCAGCCTGAACACTGAAGCTTTCTTT; CDR3 protein: CASSPGGSLNTEAFF
J gene: TRBJ1-1; D gene: -; clone size: -; V gene: TRBV27; CDR3 DNA: TGTGCCAGCAGAAGGGGAGACCTGAACACTGAAGCTTTCTTT; CDR3 protein: CASRRGDLNTEAFF
J gene: TRBJ2-7; D gene: -; clone size: once; V gene: TRBV9; CDR3 DNA: TGTGCCAGCAACCGGGACGGAGCCTACGAGCAGTACTTC; CDR3 protein: CASNRDGAYEQYF
J gene: TRBJ1-4; D gene: -; clone size: -; V gene: TRBV19; CDR3 DNA: TGTGCCAGTAGTGATCAGGAGGCGGGTGAAAAACTGTTTTTT; CDR3 protein: CASSDQEAGEKLFF
J gene: TRBJ2-2; D gene: -; clone size: -; V gene: TRBV7-9; CDR3 DNA: TGTGCCAGCAGCTTAGCGGACGGACCAGGGGAGCTGTTTTTT; CDR3 protein: CASSLADGPGELFF
J gene: TRBJ2-4; D gene: -; clone size: -; V gene: TRBV6-5; CDR3 DNA: TGTGCCAGCAGTTACGAACAAGCCGGCATTCAGTACTTC; CDR3 protein: CASSYEQAGIQYF
J gene: TRBJ2-1; D gene: TRBD2; clone size: -; V gene: TRBV5-4; CDR3 DNA: TGTGCCAGCAGCCCGGCTAGCGGGAGGGCCCATAATGAGCAGTTCTTC; CDR3 protein: CASSPASGRAHNEQFF
J gene: TRBJ1-1; D gene: -; clone size: -; V gene: TRBV7-6; CDR3 DNA: TGTGCCAGCAGCCCCGGGGGGGGCAACCTTCGTCTGAACACTGAAGCTTTCTTT; CDR3 protein: CASSPGGGNLRLNTEAFF
J gene: TRBJ1-1; D gene: -; clone size: -; V gene: TRBV7-9; CDR3 DNA: TGTGCCAGCAGCTTAGGTCCAAGCACTGAAGCTTTCTTT; CDR3 protein: CASSLGPSTEAFF
J gene: TRBJ1-1; D gene: TRBD1; clone size: -; V gene: TRBV11-2; CDR3 DNA: TGTGCCAGCAGCTTAGTTCAGGGGGCGGGCACTGAAGCTTTCTTT; CDR3 protein: CASSLVQGAGTEAFF
J gene: TRBJ2-6; D gene: -; clone size: -; V gene: TRBV7-9; CDR3 DNA: -; CDR3 protein: CASSPLKMTSTSGANVLTF
J gene: TRBJ1-2; D gene: -; clone size: -; V gene: TRBV6-4; CDR3 DNA: TGTGCCAGCAACCCTCCAGGGGACTATGGCTACACCTTC; CDR3 protein: CASNPPGDYGYTF
J gene: TRBJ2-1; D gene: TRBD2; clone size: -; V gene: TRBV10-3; CDR3 DNA: TGTGCCATCAGTGAGCTAGCCAGCGGGGGGGCGGATGAGCAGTTCTTC; CDR3 protein: CAISELASGGADEQFF
J gene: TRBJ2-7; D gene: -; clone size: -; V gene: TRBV2; CDR3 DNA: TGTGCCAGCAGTGGGGGTGGGACGGCCTTAGAGCAGTACTTC; CDR3 protein: CASSGGGTALEQYF
J gene: TRBJ2-4; D gene: -; clone size: once; V gene: TRBV5-1; CDR3 DNA: TGCGCCAGCAGAGGTCAGGGCGGTTGGGACATTCAGTACTTC; CDR3 protein: CASRGQGGWDIQYF
J gene: TRBJ2-7; D gene: -; clone size: -; V gene: TRBV21-1; CDR3 DNA: TGTGCCAGCAGCAAAATGGTCGTAGCTAACTACGAGCAGTACTTC; CDR3 protein: CASSKMVVANYEQYF
J gene: TRBJ1-2; D gene: -; clone size: -; V gene: TRBV18; CDR3 DNA: TGTGCCAGCTCACCAGCCAACCCCCGGACAGAGTATGGCTACACCTTC; CDR3 protein: CASSPANPRTEYGYTF
J gene: TRBJ1-3; D gene: -; clone size: once; V gene: TRBV9; CDR3 DNA: TGTGCCAGCAGCTCCCTCCCTGGGGGTACTGGAAACACCATATATTTT; CDR3 protein: CASSSLPGGTGNTIYF
J gene: TRBJ2-7; D gene: TRBD1; clone size: -; V gene: TRBV5-6; CDR3 DNA: TGTGCCAGCAGCTTAGGGGGACCGGGACAGCGATACTACGAGCAGTACTTC; CDR3 protein: CASSLGGPGQRYYEQYF
J gene: TRBJ2-5; D gene: -; clone size: -; V gene: TRBV28; CDR3 DNA: TGTGCCAGCAGTTTTCAGGGCGCCCGGGGGACCCAGTACTTC; CDR3 protein: CASSFQGARGTQYF
J gene: TRBJ2-2; D gene: -; clone size: -; V gene: TRBV25-1; CDR3 DNA: TGTGCCAGCCGGGGGGGACAGTCGAACACCGGGGAGCTGTTTTTT; CDR3 protein: CASRGGQSNTGELFF
J gene: TRBJ1-3; D gene: -; clone size: few; V gene: TRBV19; CDR3 DNA: TGTGCCAGTTTTAGTCCTTCCTCTGGAAACACCATATATTTT; CDR3 protein: CASFSPSSGNTIYF
J gene: TRBJ1-4; D gene: -; clone size: -; V gene: TRBV27; CDR3 DNA: TGTGCCAGCACAAGGGACTCCTGGGGAATAACTAATGAAAAACTGTTTTTT; CDR3 protein: CASTRDSWGITNEKLFF
J gene: TRBJ2-7; D gene: -; clone size: -; V gene: TRBV10-2; CDR3 DNA: TGCGCCAGCAGCTTCGCGGCAGATACTTCCTACGAGCAGTACTTC; CDR3 protein: CASSFAADTSYEQYF
J gene: TRBJ1-2; D gene: TRBD1; clone size: -; V gene: TRBV10-3; CDR3 DNA: TGTGCCATCAGTGATTCCGTTTCACAGGGGCTGGGCTACACCTTC; CDR3 protein: CAISDSVSQGLGYTF
J gene: TRBJ1-6; D gene: TRBD1; clone size: once; V gene: TRBV5-6; CDR3 DNA: TGTGCCAGCAGCACGGGACAGGTTTATAATTCACCCCTCCACTTT; CDR3 protein: CASSTGQVYNSPLHF
J gene: TRBJ2-1; D gene: TRBD2; clone size: -; V gene: TRBV10-2; CDR3 DNA: TGCGCCAGCCGACTAGCGGGGGGTCTGGGGAATGAGCAGTTCTTC; CDR3 protein: CASRLAGGLGNEQFF
J gene: TRBJ1-3; D gene: TRBD1; clone size: -; V gene: TRBV28; CDR3 DNA: TGTGCCACTATCAAAAGGGGGCAAGGAAACACCATATATTTT; CDR3 protein: CATIKRGQGNTIYF
J gene: TRBJ1-4; D gene: -; clone size: -; V gene: TRBV19; CDR3 DNA: TGTGCCAGTAGTATACGGGGGGCTCAGAATGAAAAACTGTTTTTT; CDR3 protein: CASSIRGAQNEKLFF
J gene: TRBJ1-3; D gene: TRBD1; clone size: -; V gene: TRBV6-6; CDR3 DNA: TGTGCCAGCAGTCAGACCTTACAGGGGGCTGGAAACACCATATATTTT; CDR3 protein: CASSQTLQGAGNTIYF
J gene: TRBJ1-4; D gene: -; clone size: -; V gene: TRBV5-1; CDR3 DNA: TGCGCCAGCAGCTTGGATGGACAGCCTTTTGAAAAACTGTTTTTT; CDR3 protein: CASSLDGQPFEKLFF
J gene: TRBJ2-7; D gene: TRBD2; clone size: -; V gene: TRBV5-1; CDR3 DNA: TGCGCCAGCAGCTTGGCGACTAGCGGGACTTACGAGCAGTACTTC; CDR3 protein: CASSLATSGTYEQYF
J gene: TRBJ1-5; D gene: TRBD1; clone size: few; V gene: TRBV19; CDR3 DNA: TGTGCCAGTACTTCACAGGGGACCGGCAATCAGCCCCAGCATTTT; CDR3 protein: CASTSQGTGNQPQHF
J gene: TRBJ2-1; D gene: TRBD2; clone size: -; V gene: TRBV5-4; CDR3 DNA: TGTGCCAGCAGCTCCGGGACTAGCGGGCTCTACAATGAGCAGTTCTTC; CDR3 protein: CASSSGTSGLYNEQFF
J gene: TRBJ2-2; D gene: -; clone size: -; V gene: TRBV6-4; CDR3 DNA: TGTGCCAGCAGTGTGTCGGAAGGAAACACCGGGGAGCTGTTTTTT; CDR3 protein: CASSVSEGNTGELFF
J gene: TRBJ1-2; D gene: -; clone size: -; V gene: TRBV6-1; CDR3 DNA: TGTGCCAGCAGTGAAGCAGGACGAGGGAACGGCTACACCTTC; CDR3 protein: CASSEAGRGNGYTF
J gene: TRBJ1-1; D gene: TRBD1; clone size: -; V gene: TRBV19; CDR3 DNA: TGTGCCAGTAGTATACAGGGGGCAAGGACTGAAGCTTTCTTT; CDR3 protein: CASSIQGARTEAFF
J gene: TRBJ2-5; D gene: TRBD2; clone size: -; V gene: TRBV28; CDR3 DNA: TGTGCCAGCAGTTCCGCGGGCGGGGGGGCCGAGACCCAGTACTTC; CDR3 protein: CASSSAGGGAETQYF